This TCR beta chain is from a study of blood T cell repertoires in COVID-19. V was trimmed by 3 bases and J by 4 bases, leaving 9 bases between them. The CDR3 consists of 13 residues. Germline values: CDR1 KGHSH, CDR2 LQKENI. Clones were read by immunoSEQ multiplex PCR, and TCRdb kept only the in-frame ones, dropping some. The table records about 39,000 clones, 76% of them present only once. The chain is built from TRBV18 and TRBJ1-1, with D perhaps matching TRBD1 (6 bases). The sample was peripheral blood. This TCR was recovered from a man older than 75 with acute or convalescent COVID-19. Written as DNA, the CDR3 is TGTGCCAGCTCACCCCCAGGGGTCACTGAAGCTTTCTTT. This translates into CASSPPGVTEAFF.